This T cell receptor (beta chain) came from a study of blood T cell repertoires in COVID-19. TCRdb's table, derived via immunoSEQ multiplex PCR, lists solely in-frame clones and lacks some. This table holds roughly 340,000 clones, 88% found once. This sequence originates from a woman between 65 and 79 years old with COVID-19, enrolled during active disease. The sequenced material came from peripheral blood.

This chain's CDR3 is CASSRTPSGTYQETQYF. The CDR3 region has the DNA TGTGCCAGCAGCCGTACCCCTTCGGGAACGTACCAAGAGACCCAGTACTTC. The chain employs TRBV7-9 and TRBJ2-5; D possibly corresponds to TRBD2 (5 bases). The CDR3 totals 17 residues. The V end lost 5 bases, the J end lost 0 bases, and 19 bases lay between the germline ends. Germline CDR1 and CDR2: SEHNR and FQNEAQ (reference sequence).